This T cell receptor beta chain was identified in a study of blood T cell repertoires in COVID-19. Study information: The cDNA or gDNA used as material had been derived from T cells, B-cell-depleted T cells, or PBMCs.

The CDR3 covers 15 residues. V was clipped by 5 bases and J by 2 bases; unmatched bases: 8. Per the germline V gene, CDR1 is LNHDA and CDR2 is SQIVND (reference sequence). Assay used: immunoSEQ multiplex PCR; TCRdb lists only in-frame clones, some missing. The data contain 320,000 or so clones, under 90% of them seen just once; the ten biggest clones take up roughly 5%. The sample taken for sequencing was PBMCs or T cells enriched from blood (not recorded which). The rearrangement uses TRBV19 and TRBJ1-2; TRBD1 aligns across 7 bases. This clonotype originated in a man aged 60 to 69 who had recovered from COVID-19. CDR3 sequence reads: CASSAQTGLNYGYTF. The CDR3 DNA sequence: TGTGCCAGTAGTGCCCAGACAGGGCTGAACTATGGCTACACCTTC.